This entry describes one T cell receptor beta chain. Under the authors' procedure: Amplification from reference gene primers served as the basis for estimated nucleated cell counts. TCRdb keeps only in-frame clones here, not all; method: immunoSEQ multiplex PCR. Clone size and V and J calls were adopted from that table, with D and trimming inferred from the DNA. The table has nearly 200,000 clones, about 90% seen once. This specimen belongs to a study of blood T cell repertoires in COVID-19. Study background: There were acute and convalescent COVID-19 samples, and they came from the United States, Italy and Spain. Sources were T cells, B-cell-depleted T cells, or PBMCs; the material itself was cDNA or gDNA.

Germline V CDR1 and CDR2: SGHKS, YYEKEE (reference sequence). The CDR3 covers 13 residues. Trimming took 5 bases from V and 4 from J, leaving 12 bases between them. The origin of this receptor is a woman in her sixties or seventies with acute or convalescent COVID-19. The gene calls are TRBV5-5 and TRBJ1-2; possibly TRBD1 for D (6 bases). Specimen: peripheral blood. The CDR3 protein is CASSQTGLYGYTF. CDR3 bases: TGTGCCAGCAGTCAGACAGGACTCTATGGCTACACCTTC.